Below are 32 T cell receptor beta chains sequenced from a single sample in a study of blood T cell repertoires in COVID-19. Using immunoSEQ multiplex PCR, the repertoire was profiled, and TCRdb retains in-frame clones only, with some absent. The sample has roughly 60,000 clones; around 87% are singletons. Sequenced input: peripheral blood. The receptors here all came from a human donor with acute or convalescent COVID-19. The donor label of this sample is uncertain.

The rearrangement joins TRBV25-1 to TRBJ1-1; D not certain. Germline CDR1 and CDR2: MGHDK and SYGVNS. V shed 6 bases and J shed 5 bases, with 7 bases lying between them. This CDR3 contains 11 residues. CDR3: CASRERTEAFF. CDR3 DNA sequence: TGTGCCAGCAGGGAGAGAACTGAAGCTTTCTTT.

The chain couples TRBV27 to TRBJ2-7; perhaps TRBD2 as D (5 bases). Deletions cut 1 base from V and 2 bases from J, with 9 bases between. CDR1 is MNHEY and CDR2 is SMNVEV in the germline V gene (reference sequence). The length of the CDR3 is 14 residues. CDR3 residues: CASSLYEGPYEQYF. CDR3 nucleotide sequence: TGTGCCAGCAGTTTATATGAGGGCCCCTACGAGCAGTACTTC.

The chain combines TRBV27 with TRBJ1-6; unclear D gene. This CDR3 has 13 amino acids. The germline CDR1 and CDR2 sequences are MNHEY and SMNVEV (reference sequence). The ends were cut back, 4 bases at V and 8 bases at J, with 9 bases in the middle. CDR3 nucleotides: TGTGCCAGCAGTTCAAGGCGGGATTCACCCCTCCACTTT. This translates into CASSSRRDSPLHF.

This clone turned up a few times. The chain combines TRBV28 with TRBJ2-3; 7 bases line up with TRBD1. CDR3 length: 18 residues. The junction had 14 bases not matched to a gene; V was cut back by 5 bases and J by 0 bases. Germline assignment: CDR1 MDHEN and CDR2 SYDVKM. CDR3 in amino acids: CASSVYGTVTTSTDTQYF. CDR3 sequence (DNA): TGTGCCAGCAGTGTCTACGGGACAGTAACAACTAGCACAGATACGCAGTATTTT.

The chain combines TRBV5-4 with TRBJ2-4; the match to TRBD1 covers 10 bases. Germline CDR1 is SGHNT and CDR2 is YYREEE (reference sequence). The CDR3 length is 15 residues. Trimming removed 4 bases from V and 1 base from J; junction bases left unmatched: 2. The CDR3 region is CASSRQGAAKNIQYF. The CDR3 region has the DNA TGTGCCAGCAGCCGACAGGGGGCGGCCAAAAACATTCAGTACTTC.

This chain links TRBV12-3 or TRBV12-4 with TRBJ1-1, with 7 nucleotides matching TRBD1. This CDR3 has 13 amino acids. The V gene end was trimmed by 5 bases and the J gene end by 1 base; junction bases not matched to a gene: 1. CDR3 nucleotides: TGTGCCAGCAGTCGACAGGGGAACACTGAAGCTTTCTTT. Its protein product is CASSRQGNTEAFF.

The chain couples TRBV5-1 to TRBJ2-3; D perhaps matches TRBD1 (6 bases). The CDR3 loop spans 15 amino acids. Per the germline V gene, CDR1 is SGHRS and CDR2 is YFSETQ. Trimming removed 1 base at V and 7 bases at J, with 16 bases between. DNA for the CDR3: TGCGCCAGCAGCTTGTTGGGTGGGGGCGCAAATACGCAGTATTTT. This gives the protein CASSLLGGGANTQYF. Together with reference TRBV5-1 and TRBJ2-3, the CDR3 gives the full variable domain: KAGVTQTPRYLIKTRGQQVTLSCSPISGHRSVSWYQQTPGQGLQFLFEYFSETQRNKGNFPGRFSGRQFSNSRSEMNVSTLELGDSALYLCASSLLGGGANTQYFGPGTRLTVL.

The rearrangement uses TRBV9 and TRBJ1-1; D is possibly TRBD1 (6 bases). The germline CDR1 and CDR2 sequences are SGDLS and YYNGEE. CDR3 length equals 13 residues. V shed 2 bases and J shed 5 bases, with 10 bases lying between them. The CDR3 coding sequence is TGTGCCAGCAGCGTTACAGGGAGAACTGAAGCTTTCTTT. Translating gives CASSVTGRTEAFF.

The chain combines TRBV5-1 with TRBJ1-4; TRBD1 matches at 9 bases. This CDR3 is 14 amino acids long. V trimming: 7 bases; J trimming: 5 bases; junction bases outside the gene matches: 6. Germline V gene lookup returns CDR1 SGHRS and CDR2 YFSETQ. Here the CDR3 reads CASRLGTGNEKLFF. CDR3 DNA: TGCGCCAGCCGATTGGGGACAGGGAATGAAAAACTGTTTTTT.

This clone was detected once. V is TRBV19 and J is TRBJ1-4, with 8 positions matching TRBD1. CDR1 is LNHDA and CDR2 is SQIVND in the germline V gene (reference sequence). This CDR3 is 14 amino acids long. V trimming: 5 bases; J trimming: 8 bases; junction bases outside the gene matches: 7. The CDR3 nucleotides read TGTGCCAGTAGTGTGACAGGGGCTGCGGAAAAACTGTTTTTT. Amino acids: CASSVTGAAEKLFF.

The V and J genes are TRBV3-1 (or the pseudogene TRBV3-2) and TRBJ2-7, with 7 bases fitting TRBD2. The CDR3 runs 15 residues. Germline CDR1 reads LGHDT; CDR2 reads YNNKEL (reference sequence). V was clipped by 4 bases and J by 0 bases; unmatched bases: 6. The CDR3 loop is CASSRELASSYEQYF. CDR3 bases: TGTGCCAGCAGCCGGGAACTAGCGAGCTCCTACGAGCAGTACTTC.

The chain is built from TRBV28 and TRBJ1-2, with a possible D match to TRBD1 (6 bases). CDR3 length equals 18 residues. Per the germline V gene, CDR1 is MDHEN and CDR2 is SYDVKM. V was shortened by 3 bases and J by 2 bases, with 22 bases between the two germline ends. The CDR3 loop is CASSLGGQAGARNYGYTF. In DNA, the CDR3 is TGTGCCAGCAGTTTGGGGGGCCAGGCGGGAGCCCGGAACTATGGCTACACCTTC.

In DNA, the CDR3 is TGTGCCAGCAGCCATTCGAGCGTGGACAGGGGAGTATCTGGAAACACCATATATTTT. Translated: CASSHSSVDRGVSGNTIYF. The chain has TRBV9 and TRBJ1-3; 9 bases fit TRBD1. CDR1 is SGDLS, CDR2 YYNGEE, per germline. V shed 4 bases, J shed 1 base, and the junction held 15 bases outside the gene matches. This CDR3 contains 19 residues. Based on the CDR3 plus reference TRBV9 and TRBJ1-3, the full variable domain is DSGVTQTPKHLITATGQRVTLRCSPRSGDLSVYWYQQSLDQGLQFLIQYYNGEERAKGNILERFSAQQFPDLHSELNLSSLELGDSALYFCASSHSSVDRGVSGNTIYFGEGSWLTVV.

This chain joins TRBV5-6 and TRBJ2-7; D might be TRBD1 (5 bases). This CDR3 contains 16 residues. Germline V lookup: CDR1 SGHDT, CDR2 YYEEEE. V dropped 1 base and J dropped 2 bases, with 16 bases sitting between them. CDR3 protein: CASSLMLGRNPYEQYF. The CDR3 bases are TGTGCCAGCAGCTTGATGCTGGGGCGGAATCCCTACGAGCAGTACTTC.

This chain joins TRBV19 and TRBJ1-1; TRBD1 matches at 8 bases. The CDR3 has 14 amino acids. V shed 3 bases, J shed 4 bases, and the junction held 4 bases outside the gene matches. The V gene's germline CDR1 is LNHDA and CDR2 SQIVND (reference sequence). The CDR3 region has the DNA TGTGCCAGTAGTATCAGGGGGCGCAGCACTGAAGCTTTCTTT. The encoded protein is CASSIRGRSTEAFF.

The gene calls are TRBV3-1 (or the pseudogene TRBV3-2) and TRBJ1-5, with D possibly being TRBD1 (6 bases). Trimming took 4 bases from V and 0 from J, leaving 13 bases between them. This CDR3 spans 16 amino acids. Germline V CDR1 and CDR2: LGHDT, YNNKEL (reference sequence). The CDR3, as DNA: TGTGCCAGCAGCCCGGACAGTCTAAATAGCAATCAGCCCCAGCATTTT. This translates into CASSPDSLNSNQPQHF.

The rearrangement links TRBV15 to TRBJ2-1, with 9 bases identical to TRBD2. The CDR3 has 17 amino acids. CDR1 and CDR2 (germline): LNHNV, YYDKDF (reference sequence). Unmatched junction bases numbered 6, after V lost 0 bases and J lost 3 bases. CDR3: CATSRESSGSLYNEQFF. The CDR3 nucleotides read TGTGCCACCAGCAGAGAAAGTAGCGGGAGCCTCTACAATGAGCAGTTCTTC.

The rearrangement joins TRBV19 to TRBJ1-4; D is ambiguous. The CDR3 is 16 residues long. Per germline, CDR1 LNHDA and CDR2 SQIVND (reference sequence). V dropped 4 bases and J dropped 5 bases, with 17 bases sitting between them. The CDR3 DNA sequence: TGTGCCAGTAGTACGTTTTCATCGGGGAAGAATGAAAAACTGTTTTTT. Translating it yields CASSTFSSGKNEKLFF.

The chain couples TRBV11-2 to TRBJ1-1; a possible D gene is TRBD1 (5 bases). Germline V gene lookup returns CDR1 SGHAT and CDR2 FQNNGV. Trimming removed 2 bases from V and 0 bases from J, with 10 bases in between. This CDR3 spans 15 amino acids. CDR3 nucleotide sequence: TGTGCCAGCAGCTTATTTGGGGCAATGAACACTGAAGCTTTCTTT. Amino acid sequence: CASSLFGAMNTEAFF. The whole variable domain, remainder taken from reference TRBV11-2 and TRBJ1-1, is EAGVAQSPRYKIIEKRQSVAFWCNPISGHATLYWYQQILGQGPKLLIQFQNNGVVDDSQLPKDRFSAERLKGVDSTLKIQPAKLEDSAVYLCASSLFGAMNTEAFFGQGTRLTVV.

The genes are TRBV2 and TRBJ1-5, with D perhaps TRBD1 (5 bases). V was cut by 6 bases and J by 14 bases, with 20 bases left in between. In germline, CDR1 is SNHLY, CDR2 FYNNEI. CDR3 size: 13 residues. The CDR3 spells CASSRGSTELKHF. CDR3 bases: TGTGCCAGCAGCCGGGGGTCGACTGAATTAAAGCATTTT.

Turning to this clone: A junction end diverges from the germline sequence, so it may reflect a read error. The chain has TRBV3-1 (or the pseudogene TRBV3-2) and TRBJ2-5; TRBD2 matches 10 bases. Germline lookup yields CDR1 LGHDT and CDR2 YNNKEL (reference sequence). The CDR3 extends over 13 amino acids. In DNA, the CDR3 is TGTGCCAGCAGCCAACTCAGGACTAGCGGATCCAACTTC. It yields the protein CASSQLRTSGSNF.

With respect to this clone: This sample also contains other DNA sequences that code for the same CDR3. The rearrangement joins TRBV28 to TRBJ1-2, with 10 positions matching TRBD1. The trim removed 6 bases at V and 2 bases at J, leaving 6 bases unmatched. Per germline, CDR1 MDHEN and CDR2 SYDVKM. The CDR3 spans 15 residues. The CDR3 reads CASRGTGQGNYGYTF. CDR3 nucleotides: TGTGCCAGCAGGGGAACGGGACAGGGGAACTATGGCTACACCTTC.

This chain connects TRBV2 to TRBJ1-1; D is possibly TRBD1 (6 bases). Trimming took 2 bases from V and 1 from J, leaving 11 bases between them. Germline CDR1 reads SNHLY; CDR2 reads FYNNEI. CDR3 length: 15 residues. The CDR3 spells CASSELRQANTEAFF. The DNA of the CDR3 is TGTGCCAGCAGTGAACTCAGACAGGCGAACACTGAAGCTTTCTTT.

The chain is built from TRBV2 and TRBJ1-3, with a weak D call TRBD1 (6 bases). The CDR3 loop spans 14 amino acids. Germline V gene data show CDR1 as SNHLY and CDR2 as FYNNEI. Trimming shortened V by 7 bases and J by 1 base, and 11 bases separated the two germline ends. For the CDR3, the DNA is TGTGCCAGCACTAGGACAGTGTCTGGAAACACCATATATTTT. It specifies CASTRTVSGNTIYF. Full variable domain (remainder filled in from reference TRBV2 and TRBJ1-3): EPEVTQTPSHQVTQMGQEVILRCVPISNHLYFYWYRQILGQKVEFLVSFYNNEISEKSEIFDDQFSVERPDGSNFTLKIRSTKLEDSAMYFCASTRTVSGNTIYFGEGSWLTVV.

This chain links TRBV5-1 with TRBJ2-5; 12 positions match TRBD2. V lost 4 bases and J lost 3; bases outside the gene matches: 4. The CDR3 has 15 residues. The V gene's germline CDR1 is SGHRS and CDR2 YFSETQ. CDR3 DNA sequence: TGCGCCAGCAGCCCGACTAGCGGGGGAAAAGAGACCCAGTACTTC. Its translation is CASSPTSGGKETQYF.

The rearrangement links TRBV9 to TRBJ2-2, with 8 bases identical to TRBD2. V was clipped by 0 bases and J by 3 bases; unmatched bases: 4. Germline-derived CDR1 and CDR2 are SGDLS and YYNGEE. The length of the CDR3 is 16 residues. CDR3 loop: CASSVGRTSYTGELFF. Here the CDR3 DNA reads TGTGCCAGCAGCGTAGGGAGGACTAGCTACACCGGGGAGCTGTTTTTT.

V gene TRBV2 combines with J gene TRBJ2-7, with 9 bases that match TRBD2. J lost 2 bases, V lost 9 bases, and 8 bases had no gene match. Germline CDR1 and CDR2: SNHLY and FYNNEI. This CDR3 region has 14 residues. The CDR3 reads CARKAGGPPYEQYF. The CDR3 DNA follows: TGTGCCAGAAAGGCGGGAGGGCCCCCCTACGAGCAGTACTTC.

The chain recombines TRBV7-6 with TRBJ1-6; 9 nucleotides agree with TRBD1. V lost 4 bases, J lost 8 bases, and 9 bases stayed unmatched. Germline V lookup: CDR1 SGHVS, CDR2 FNYEAQ. The CDR3 spans 16 residues. DNA of the CDR3: TGTGCCAGCAGCTCGGAGGACAGGGGAGGGGATTCACCCCTCCACTTT. Translation: CASSSEDRGGDSPLHF. Filled out from reference TRBV7-6 and TRBJ1-6, the complete variable domain reads GAGVSQSPRYKVTKRGQDVALRCDPISGHVSLYWYRQALGQGPEFLTYFNYEAQQDKSGLPNDRFSAERPEGSISTLTIQRTEQRDSAMYRCASSSEDRGGDSPLHFGNGTRLTVT.

The chain joins TRBV7-9 to TRBJ2-1; 7 positions match TRBD2. Germline values: CDR1 SEHNR, CDR2 FQNEAQ (reference sequence). Germline trimming cut 3 bases from V and 11 bases from J; bases unmatched to any gene: 7. This CDR3 has 13 residues. CDR3 residues: CASSFSGLGKQFF. CDR3 bases: TGTGCCAGCAGCTTTAGCGGGTTGGGGAAGCAGTTCTTC.

A few counts support this clone. This rearrangement joins TRBV7-2 to TRBJ1-5, with D possibly matching TRBD1 (5 bases). In germline, CDR1 is SGHTA, CDR2 FQGNSA. V lost 3 bases and J 0 bases, leaving 6 bases between the germline ends. The CDR3 runs 14 residues. The CDR3 DNA sequence: TGTGCCAGCAGCTTGGACATTAGCAATCAGCCCCAGCATTTT. Protein: CASSLDISNQPQHF.

The sample holds one count of this clone. This chain uses TRBV19 with TRBJ1-5; D gene ambiguous. This CDR3 has 12 amino acids. Germline-derived CDR1 and CDR2 are LNHDA and SQIVND (reference sequence). V lost 3 bases and J 9 bases, leaving 9 bases between the germline ends. The CDR3, as DNA: TGTGCCAGTAGTATCCCCGGAGGGCCCCAGCATTTT. This gives the protein CASSIPGGPQHF.

The chain links TRBV3-1 (or the pseudogene TRBV3-2) to TRBJ1-3, with D hard to call. Germline-derived CDR1 and CDR2 are LGHDT and YNNKEL (reference sequence). Trimming shortened V by 0 bases and J by 0 bases, and 9 bases separated the two germline ends. This CDR3 is built from 16 residues. The CDR3 bases are TGTGCCAGCAGCCAAGATATGGGCAGCTCTGGAAACACCATATATTTT. Its protein is CASSQDMGSSGNTIYF.